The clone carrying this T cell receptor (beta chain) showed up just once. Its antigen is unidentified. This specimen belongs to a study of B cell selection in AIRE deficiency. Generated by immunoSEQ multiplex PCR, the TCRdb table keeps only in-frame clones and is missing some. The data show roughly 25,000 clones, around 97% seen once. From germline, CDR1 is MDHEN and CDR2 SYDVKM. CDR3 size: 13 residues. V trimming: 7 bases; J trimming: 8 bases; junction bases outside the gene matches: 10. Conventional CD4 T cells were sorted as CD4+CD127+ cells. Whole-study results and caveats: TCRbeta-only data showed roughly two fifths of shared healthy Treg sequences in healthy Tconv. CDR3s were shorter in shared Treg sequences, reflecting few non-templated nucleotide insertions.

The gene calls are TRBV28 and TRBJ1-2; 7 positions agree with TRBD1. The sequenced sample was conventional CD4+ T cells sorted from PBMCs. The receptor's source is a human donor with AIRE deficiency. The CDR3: CASTLYRGGGYTF. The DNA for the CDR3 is TGTGCCAGCACCCTCTACAGGGGTGGCGGCTACACCTTC.